This T cell receptor beta chain was recovered during a study of CD8+CD57+ T cells in acquired aplastic anemia. Genomic DNA was employed as the template in profiling TCR beta VDJ and CDR3. TCRdb itself ran the reads through MiXCR, one entry per CDR3 protein. Here the sample spans about half a million distinct CDR3 sequences, roughly 34% being singletons. Patients selected for sequencing had displayed CD8+CD57+ cell expansion by flow cytometry. CDR1 and CDR2 (germline): SGHTA, FQGNSA. There are 10 residues in the CDR3. Sequencing was carried out using sorted CD4+, CD8+, or CD8+CD57+ T cells (not recorded which) from PBMCs. The chain joins TRBV7-2 to TRBJ2-3; D possibly corresponds to TRBD1 (5 bases). The sequence was collected from a human donor with aplastic anemia. The CDR3 loop is CAKGMDTQYF. The CDR3, as DNA: TGTGCGAAGGGGATGGATACGCAGTATTTT.